This T cell receptor (beta chain) was recorded in a study of T cells expressing NK-cell markers. Study-level background: With respect to HCMV, most of the eight sequenced donors were seropositive, and one was seronegative.

TCRdb reprocessed the 5' RACE reads, keeping one entry per CDR3 protein, no DNA. The table gives roughly 380,000 distinct CDR3 sequences; the top ten clones make up around 5.3% of it. Source material: blood T cells: a sorted CD56 or NKG2C T cell subset, CD4+ or CD8+ T cells, or bulk PBMC T cells (not recorded which). This TCR was sampled from a man aged 18-75 years in good health.

The chain's CDR3 is CASSRQGALPNYGYTF. The rearrangement uses TRBV11-1 and TRBJ1-2; the TCRdb call, TRBD1, lacks DNA for checking. The CDR3 is 16 amino acids. Germline values: CDR1 SGHAT, CDR2 FQDESV (reference sequence).